This T cell receptor (beta chain) originates from a study of T-cell reconstitution after alpha-beta-depleted transplantation in children. The study's findings and limits: T-cell counts and diversity at one year post-transplant came mainly from newly produced T cells. There were reportedly several hundred expanded graft clones from which alpha-beta T cells came about two months after transplant. There were some patients whose high TCRbeta diversity at day 60 came from surviving recipient T cells and thymic progenitors.

The TCRbeta library was prepared with unique molecular identifiers. TCRdb re-derived calls from the PCR reads in MiXCR, one entry per CDR3 protein. The sample holds 250,000 to 300,000 distinct CDR3 sequences; just over 7.5% are singletons and the top ten take about 8.2%. This clonotype was recorded at least ten times. The antigen remains unidentified. Germline CDR1 and CDR2: SGHKS and YYEKEE (reference sequence). V lost 1 base to trimming and J lost 4 bases, with 10 bases between them. The CDR3 has 14 residues. The sequence was obtained from a female patient aged 2-15 years who had a stem cell transplant for Fanconi anemia, so the T cells may come from the graft donor. Sample: peripheral blood, taken 360 days after TCRalphabeta/CD19-depleted stem cell transplant. This chain joins TRBV5-5 and TRBJ2-3; D is ambiguous. CDR3 DNA: TGTGCCAGCAGCTTGCGGGTTAATTCAGATACGCAGTATTTT. Translation gives CASSLRVNSDTQYF.